A single sample is the source of the 22 T cell receptor beta chains below, sequenced in a study of T-cell memory formation after mild COVID-19. TCRdb reprocessed the 5' RACE reads with MiXCR, giving one entry per CDR3 protein. The sample consists of some 300,000 distinct CDR3 sequences, 20% to 25% of them appearing once. The specimen was PBMCs or a T cell subset sorted from them (not recorded which). The source of these receptors is a man younger than 30 who had mild COVID-19 (a few samples of this study predate the infection). Cell type and time point are not known.

The chain combines TRBV5-1 with TRBJ2-5, with D possibly TRBD1 on 5 matching bases. The germline gives CDR1 SGHRS, CDR2 YFSETQ. V lost 5 bases and J lost 5, with 16 bases in between. The CDR3 spans 14 residues. The DNA for the CDR3 is TGCGCCAGCAGACCCCTTCTGGGGCGGGAGACCCAGTACTTC. Translating it yields CASRPLLGRETQYF.

In this sample, this clonotype turned up a few times. The gene calls are TRBV4-3 and TRBJ1-2, with 9 bases matching TRBD1. The CDR3 has 14 amino acids. Germline lookup yields CDR1 LGHNA and CDR2 YSLEER. The V segment lost 3 bases and the J segment 7 bases; nucleotides outside the gene matches: 6. The CDR3 loop reads CASSQEQGAPGYTF. The DNA of the CDR3 is TGCGCCAGCAGCCAGGAACAGGGGGCGCCTGGCTACACCTTC.

This clonotype was found a few times. The CDR3 spells CASSLVRGEGPDTEAFF. The CDR3 nucleotides read TGTGCCAGCAGCTTGGTAAGGGGTGAGGGTCCTGATACTGAAGCTTTCTTT. V usage is TRBV5-6 and J usage is TRBJ1-1; D is possibly TRBD1 (5 bases). V was pared by 0 bases and J by 5 bases, with 20 bases between. The CDR3 is 17 residues long. Germline assignment: CDR1 SGHDT and CDR2 YYEEEE.

This chain joins TRBV4-3 and TRBJ2-3; 12 bases fit TRBD2. J was trimmed by 2 bases and V by 4 bases; bases with no gene match: 1. The CDR3 has 15 amino acids. Germline CDR1 LGHNA, CDR2 YSLEER. The CDR3 here is CASSRTSGVTDTQYF. The CDR3 DNA follows: TGCGCCAGCAGCCGGACTAGCGGGGTCACAGATACGCAGTATTTT.

This chain links TRBV12-3 or TRBV12-4 with TRBJ2-3; D is unresolved. Trimming removed 5 bases from V and 12 bases from J, with 24 bases in between. CDR3 size: 15 residues. CDR3 protein: CASSPHVQLSHVQYF. CDR3 in DNA: TGTGCCAGCAGTCCGCACGTACAACTATCGCATGTACAGTATTTT.

This sequence joins TRBV9 and TRBJ1-2, with 8 bases that match TRBD1. Germline values: CDR1 SGDLS, CDR2 YYNGEE. V shed 0 bases, J shed 2 bases, and the junction held 0 bases outside the gene matches. The CDR3 runs 14 residues. The chain's CDR3 is CASSVGDRNYGYTF. In DNA, the CDR3 is TGTGCCAGCAGCGTAGGGGACAGGAACTATGGCTACACCTTC.

This clonotype was seen a few times. The chain couples TRBV27 to TRBJ1-6; D unclear. The CDR3 covers 14 residues. V shed 0 bases and J shed 10 bases, with 10 bases lying between them. Germline loops: CDR1 MNHEY, CDR2 SMNVEV (reference sequence). The CDR3 sequence is CASSLSELVSPLHF. The CDR3 DNA reads as TGTGCCAGCAGTTTATCGGAATTGGTGTCACCCCTCCACTTT.

The genes are TRBV4-2 and TRBJ2-7; D unclear. The CDR3 sequence is 15 residues long. The V end was cut by 0 bases, the J end by 2 bases, with 11 bases between. Germline CDR1 reads LGHNA; CDR2 reads YNFKEQ. CDR3 loop: CASSQDGQATYEQYF. The CDR3 region has the DNA TGTGCCAGCAGCCAAGATGGGCAGGCCACCTACGAGCAGTACTTC.

This clonotype has only a few counts. The V gene is TRBV20-1, the J gene TRBJ2-1, with D possibly matching TRBD2 (6 bases). The CDR3 is made up of 15 amino acids. V lost 3 bases, J lost 6 bases, and 18 bases lay in between. Germline CDR1 and CDR2: DFQATT and SNEGSKA (reference sequence). DNA of the CDR3: TGCAGTGCTAGGGGCCTCCCTGGAGGGATCAATGAGCAGTTCTTC. Its protein is CSARGLPGGINEQFF.

This clonotype was recorded a few times. This sequence joins TRBV25-1 and TRBJ2-3; perhaps D is TRBD1 or TRBD2 (6 bases each). The V gene lost 6 bases and the J gene lost 4 bases, with 11 bases spanning the gap. CDR3 length equals 13 residues. Germline assignment: CDR1 MGHDK and CDR2 SYGVNS. The DNA of the CDR3 is TGTGCCAGCAGAAAGGAGGGGGCAGATACGCAGTATTTT. Translation: CASRKEGADTQYF.

The chain recombines TRBV10-3 with TRBJ2-7; TRBD1 might be the D (6 bases). Per the germline V gene, CDR1 is ENHRY and CDR2 is SYGVKD. V shed 9 bases and J shed 5 bases, with 20 bases lying between them. The CDR3 contains 14 residues. CDR3 loop: CAMEPGAPVNEQYV. CDR3 nucleotides: TGTGCCATGGAACCAGGGGCCCCCGTGAACGAGCAGTACGTC.

This sequence joins TRBV5-1 and TRBJ2-7; TRBD1 aligns across 9 bases. Germline loops: CDR1 SGHRS, CDR2 YFSETQ. The CDR3 sequence is 14 residues long. V was clipped by 3 bases and J by 5 bases; unmatched bases: 6. The CDR3 reads CASSSRTGVDEQYF. CDR3 coding DNA: TGCGCCAGCAGCTCCCGGACAGGGGTCGACGAGCAGTACTTC.

The chain recombines TRBV5-1 with TRBJ2-1, with 7 bases that match TRBD1. The CDR3 has 16 amino acids. V shed 5 bases and J 2 bases; nucleotides not matched to a gene: 10. CDR1 is SGHRS and CDR2 is YFSETQ in the germline V gene. Here the CDR3 DNA reads TGCGCCAGCAGTCCGGGGATTGGACAGGCCTACAATGAGCAGTTCTTC. Protein: CASSPGIGQAYNEQFF.

This clonotype is termed medium-sized. The chain uses TRBV7-2 and TRBJ2-3; 7 nucleotides match TRBD1. In germline, CDR1 is SGHTA, CDR2 FQGNSA. J was trimmed by 2 bases and V by 5 bases; bases with no gene match: 4. The CDR3 covers 14 residues. In DNA, the CDR3 is TGTGCCAGCAGCCCGGACAGGAACACAGATACGCAGTATTTT. Its translation is CASSPDRNTDTQYF.

V gene TRBV7-6 combines with J gene TRBJ2-1; D is perhaps TRBD2 (5 bases). Per germline, CDR1 SGHVS and CDR2 FNYEAQ. Trimming took 5 bases from V and 8 from J, leaving 13 bases between them. The length of the CDR3 is 13 residues. The CDR3 reads CASSTTQRDEQFF. CDR3 bases: TGTGCCAGCAGCACTACACAGAGGGATGAGCAGTTCTTC.

This clonotype was seen a few times. This chain uses TRBV4-1 with TRBJ1-4; 7 bases fit TRBD1. Germline V gene lookup returns CDR1 MGHRA and CDR2 YSYEKL. The CDR3 length is 17 residues. V trimming: 4 bases; J trimming: 0 bases; junction bases outside the gene matches: 8. CDR3 nucleotide sequence: TGCGCCAGCAGCCGACAGGACAGGAGTGCAACTAATGAAAAACTGTTTTTT. It translates to CASSRQDRSATNEKLFF.

There are a few counts of this clonotype. J is TRBJ2-1 and V is TRBV24-1; either TRBD1 or TRBD2 may fit D (5 bases each). The CDR3 covers 15 residues. The V gene lost 5 bases and the J gene lost 5 bases, with 15 bases spanning the gap. Germline V gene lookup returns CDR1 KGHDR and CDR2 SFDVKD. The CDR3 bases are TGTGCCACCAGTGGCCGAGGGCAGGGAAACAATGAGCAGTTCTTC. Amino acids: CATSGRGQGNNEQFF.

The chain recombines TRBV20-1 with TRBJ1-3; no firm D call. The germline V gene encodes CDR1 DFQATT and CDR2 SNEGSKA (reference sequence). This CDR3 region has 11 residues. Trimming shortened V by 2 bases and J by 4 bases, and 3 bases separated the two germline ends. The CDR3 loop is CSARYGNTIYF. Here the CDR3 DNA reads TGCAGTGCTAGATACGGAAACACCATATATTTT.

This clonotype was recorded a few times. This CDR3 reads CASSSTTGLLLPYEQYF. In nucleotides, the CDR3 is TGTGCCAGCAGCTCAACCACTGGTCTCCTACTACCCTACGAGCAGTACTTC. This rearrangement joins TRBV11-1 to TRBJ2-7; D gene uncertain. The germline CDR1 and CDR2 sequences are SGHAT and FQDESV (reference sequence). This CDR3 comprises 17 residues. Trimming shortened V by 4 bases and J by 2 bases, and 21 bases separated the two germline ends.

This rearrangement joins TRBV9 to TRBJ2-1, with TRBD2 identical over 7 bases. This CDR3 has 15 amino acids. CDR1 and CDR2 (germline): SGDLS, YYNGEE. Germline trimming cut 4 bases from V and 1 base from J; bases unmatched to any gene: 5. The DNA of the CDR3 is TGTGCCAGCAGCCCCGGGGGGAGGTCCTACAATGAGCAGTTCTTC. Translation: CASSPGGRSYNEQFF.

This clonotype was seen a few times. This chain connects TRBV11-1 to TRBJ2-7; D not certain. Trimming removed 5 bases from V and 0 bases from J, with 8 bases in between. Per germline, CDR1 SGHAT and CDR2 FQDESV (reference sequence). The CDR3 is 13 residues long. The CDR3 region is CASSRDVSYEQYV. The CDR3 DNA sequence: TGTGCCAGCAGCCGTGACGTCTCCTACGAGCAGTACGTC.

This clonotype was detected only a few times. The chain joins TRBV7-3 to TRBJ2-1, with unresolved D. The CDR3 is made up of 16 amino acids. CDR1 SGHTA and CDR2 FQGTGA come from the germline V gene. Trimming stripped 5 bases from V and 8 bases from J, with 22 bases between. The CDR3 sequence is CASSPSGIAYHDEQFF. DNA of the CDR3: TGTGCCAGCAGCCCATCTGGAATTGCGTATCACGATGAGCAGTTCTTC.